A selection of T cell receptor beta chains follows, all from one sample in a study of T cells after yellow fever vaccination. MiXCR, run by TCRdb on the 5' RACE reads, gives a single entry per CDR3 protein. The profile shows about 46,000 distinct CDR3 sequences, 5% to 8% of them singletons. The material sequenced was PBMCs, either bulk or a sorted T-cell subset (CD4+, CD8+, memory, or dextramer-sorted; not recorded which), taken 45 days after the yellow fever booster vaccination. The source is a man aged 30 to 39 who received the YFV17D yellow fever vaccine. The CDR3 runs from the conserved cysteine through the conserved F or W. Fields, in order: V gene, D gene, clone size, J gene, CDR3 protein, CDR3 DNA. D genes are given only for firm matches. Expanded clones get a size class; other rows say once, few or many, or leave the size out.

v_call: TRBV2
d_call: TRBD1
clone_size: many
j_call: TRBJ2-3
cdr3_aa: CASRTGIWTDTQYF
cdr3_nt: TGTGCCAGCAGGACAGGGATTTGGACAGATACGCAGTATTTT

v_call: TRBV30
d_call: -
clone_size: many
j_call: TRBJ1-2
cdr3_aa: CAWGTYGYTF
cdr3_nt: TGTGCCTGGGGGACTTATGGCTACACCTTC

v_call: TRBV6-1
d_call: -
clone_size: -
j_call: TRBJ1-1
cdr3_aa: CASKTGGQANTEAFF
cdr3_nt: TGTGCCAGCAAGACCGGGGGGCAGGCAAACACTGAAGCTTTCTTT

v_call: TRBV9
d_call: -
clone_size: few
j_call: TRBJ2-5
cdr3_aa: CASSVSTSHRTQYF
cdr3_nt: TGTGCCAGCAGCGTATCAACTAGCCATCGGACCCAGTACTTC

v_call: TRBV18
d_call: -
clone_size: few
j_call: TRBJ2-6
cdr3_aa: CAGRSGANVLTF
cdr3_nt: TGTGCCGGTCGATCTGGGGCCAACGTCCTGACTTTC

v_call: TRBV6-6
d_call: -
clone_size: many
j_call: TRBJ2-2
cdr3_aa: CATRALVGELFF
cdr3_nt: TGTGCCACCCGGGCCTTAGTTGGGGAGCTGTTTTTT

v_call: TRBV7-2
d_call: -
clone_size: many
j_call: TRBJ2-3
cdr3_aa: CASSLQSVPDTQYF
cdr3_nt: TGTGCCAGCAGCTTACAAAGCGTCCCAGATACGCAGTATTTT

v_call: TRBV9
d_call: -
clone_size: many
j_call: TRBJ2-1
cdr3_aa: CASSELANNEQFF
cdr3_nt: TGTGCCAGCAGCGAATTGGCAAACAATGAGCAGTTCTTC

v_call: TRBV24-1
d_call: TRBD1
clone_size: many
j_call: TRBJ2-1
cdr3_aa: CATSRDRENEQFF
cdr3_nt: TGTGCCACCAGTAGGGACAGGGAAAATGAGCAGTTCTTC

v_call: TRBV24-1
d_call: -
clone_size: many
j_call: TRBJ1-5
cdr3_aa: CATSESGMPRNSNQPQHF
cdr3_nt: TGTGCCACCAGTGAATCCGGGATGCCGAGAAATAGCAATCAGCCCCAGCATTTT

v_call: TRBV5-1
d_call: -
clone_size: many
j_call: TRBJ2-3
cdr3_aa: CASSQPIRGKAADTQYF
cdr3_nt: TGCGCCAGCAGCCAACCGATAAGAGGGAAGGCTGCAGATACGCAGTATTTT

v_call: TRBV12-5
d_call: -
clone_size: few
j_call: TRBJ1-5
cdr3_aa: CASGLRDSNQPQHF
cdr3_nt: TGTGCTAGTGGTTTGCGGGATAGCAATCAGCCCCAGCATTTT

v_call: TRBV10-2
d_call: TRBD2
clone_size: many
j_call: TRBJ2-7
cdr3_aa: CASAGTSGIYEQYF
cdr3_nt: TGCGCCAGCGCTGGGACTAGCGGAATCTACGAGCAGTACTTC

v_call: TRBV14
d_call: -
clone_size: many
j_call: TRBJ2-5
cdr3_aa: CASSPWTERQETQYF
cdr3_nt: TGTGCCAGCAGCCCCTGGACAGAACGCCAAGAGACCCAGTACTTC

v_call: TRBV19
d_call: -
clone_size: many
j_call: TRBJ1-2
cdr3_aa: CASRRDRGYTF
cdr3_nt: TGTGCCAGTAGACGCGACAGAGGCTACACCTTC

v_call: TRBV4-3
d_call: -
clone_size: few
j_call: TRBJ2-6
cdr3_aa: CASSPEGLPSGANVLTF
cdr3_nt: TGCGCCAGCAGCCCAGAGGGGTTGCCCTCTGGGGCCAACGTCCTGACTTTC

v_call: TRBV27
d_call: TRBD1
clone_size: -
j_call: TRBJ2-7
cdr3_aa: CASRLNFLGTGIYEQYF
cdr3_nt: TGTGCCAGCCGACTCAATTTCCTCGGGACAGGGATTTACGAGCAGTACTTC

v_call: TRBV12-3/TRBV12-4
d_call: TRBD1
clone_size: few
j_call: TRBJ1-2
cdr3_aa: CASSPGQGALYGYTF
cdr3_nt: TGTGCCAGCAGTCCCGGACAGGGGGCCCTTTATGGCTACACCTTC

v_call: TRBV28
d_call: TRBD1
clone_size: many
j_call: TRBJ2-7
cdr3_aa: CASSSPDRAEQYF
cdr3_nt: TGTGCCAGCAGTTCTCCGGACAGGGCCGAGCAGTACTTC

v_call: TRBV20-1
d_call: TRBD2
clone_size: few
j_call: TRBJ2-1
cdr3_aa: CSAREGAGDPYNEQFF
cdr3_nt: TGCAGTGCTAGAGAAGGGGCGGGAGACCCCTACAATGAGCAGTTCTTC

v_call: TRBV20-1
d_call: -
clone_size: many
j_call: TRBJ2-1
cdr3_aa: CSARDTSLAEQFF
cdr3_nt: TGCAGTGCTAGAGATACTAGTTTGGCTGAGCAGTTCTTC

v_call: TRBV6-2/TRBV6-3
d_call: -
clone_size: -
j_call: TRBJ2-6
cdr3_aa: CASSYSVYGANVLTF
cdr3_nt: TGTGCCAGCAGTTACTCGGTGTATGGGGCCAACGTCCTGACTTTC

v_call: TRBV12-3/TRBV12-4
d_call: -
clone_size: few
j_call: TRBJ2-7
cdr3_aa: CASSPDSHEQYF
cdr3_nt: TGTGCCAGCAGTCCCGACAGCCACGAGCAGTACTTC

v_call: TRBV15
d_call: -
clone_size: many
j_call: TRBJ2-2
cdr3_aa: CATSRDPVNTGELFF
cdr3_nt: TGTGCCACCAGCAGAGATCCGGTGAACACCGGGGAGCTGTTTTTT

v_call: TRBV20-1
d_call: -
clone_size: many
j_call: TRBJ2-1
cdr3_aa: CSAREGDYNEQFF
cdr3_nt: TGCAGTGCTAGAGAGGGGGACTACAATGAGCAGTTCTTC

v_call: TRBV6-2/TRBV6-3
d_call: TRBD2
clone_size: many
j_call: TRBJ2-1
cdr3_aa: CASSSPRTSGSVNEQFF
cdr3_nt: TGTGCCAGCAGTTCCCCGCGGACTAGCGGGAGTGTAAATGAGCAGTTCTTC

v_call: TRBV19
d_call: TRBD1
clone_size: -
j_call: TRBJ1-2
cdr3_aa: CATSGTGRGIHGYTF
cdr3_nt: TGTGCCACCTCCGGGACAGGGCGTGGGATACATGGCTACACCTTC

v_call: TRBV3-1
d_call: TRBD2
clone_size: many
j_call: TRBJ2-5
cdr3_aa: CASSPWTSRRGQETQYF
cdr3_nt: TGTGCCAGCAGCCCATGGACTAGCCGGAGGGGGCAAGAGACCCAGTACTTC